A single T cell receptor (beta chain) is shown here with its context. Its specific antigen is unknown. One base away there is no much larger clone; base qualities are not given. Every donor in the study was a healthy Caucasian. The twin cohort consisted of three pairs of female monozygotic twins, all aged roughly 18 to 30 years. Peripheral blood mononuclear cells were the source from which RNA for the TCR libraries was isolated. Looking up the germline V gene yields CDR1 SQVTM and CDR2 ANQGSEA. V is cut by 5 bases and J by 0 bases, and the space between the germline ends is 13 bases. The CDR3, cysteine through phenylalanine, is 14 amino acids long. This entry keeps only the CDR3 DNA: 42 bases, framed from base 1. The data belong to a study of identical twins (dated by TCRdb to 2016 to 2018). In the study overall: To test whether fetal clonotypes persist, the study used deep sequencing on TCR alpha and beta repertoires from monozygotic twins, unrelated adults of various ages, and cord blood. To rule out contamination, the twin experiments were replicated at different times with different library preparation protocols.

Results and caveats for the whole study, not just this receptor: Because the same donors could not be followed over many years, the conclusions relied on cross-sectional statistical analysis. Compared with coincidental sharing between unrelated individuals, an excess of low generation-probability sequences was observed among out-of-frame TCR alpha sequences shared between twins. Invariant T cells such as MAIT and iNKT could partly confound zero-insertion analyses, though diverse VJ usage argued against this for most clonotypes. Excess twin sharing in beta out-of-frame sequences was weaker because fewer shared sequences lowered the signal-to-noise ratio. Recombination models systematically underestimated out-of-frame TCR alpha sharing in monozygotic twins but agreed with sharing between unrelated individuals. Fewer insertions were carried by abundant cord blood beta clonotypes; a weaker similar trend was observed in young adult naive repertoires, while no such trend was observed in memory repertoires.

Libraries came from 5' RACE. This sample was sequenced with an Illumina HiSeq 2000. Template switching introduced a universal primer binding site; the final cDNA contained a unique molecular identifier, enabling accurate counting of TCR cDNA molecules. Specific primers in the conserved constant-segment region were used to synthesize first-strand cDNA for the TCR alpha and beta chains. Each cDNA library was double barcoded, with a SMART-Mk sample barcode plus Illumina barcodes, to control for contamination. TruSeq adapter sequences along with Illumina sample barcodes were introduced in two successive PCR steps. TCR alpha and beta cDNA libraries were sequenced on the Illumina HiSeq platform with custom primers. In the source study's methods: MiGEC was used to process raw reads and extract unique molecular identifiers, and MiXCR was used to find CDR3 positions. Recombination models were inferred per individual with the repgenHMM and IGoR tools using an EM algorithm. Shared clonotypes were analyzed with the tcR package in R, and sharing was normalized by the product of cloneset sizes. To study raw recombination free of thymic and clonal selection effects, out-of-frame nonproductive sequences were analyzed. Starting from the raw public reads, TCRdb applied fastp trimming at Q25, assembled clones with MiXCR and retained in-frame beta chains. Rows are unified per CDR3 protein, each entry keeping the most common DNA and genes. TCRdb's processing, not the authors' own work, is the source of the V and J calls. Within this sample are some 730,000 distinct CDR3 sequences, with 15% to 20% of them counted one time only. The biggest ten clones account for around 13% of the sample.

These data also featured in a second study, about T cells expressing NK-cell markers. Per that second paper: Three sorted T-cell subsets (CD3+CD56+NKG2C+, CD3+CD56+NKG2C- and CD3+CD56-NKG2C+) from seven to nine donors had their TCR beta-chain repertoires profiled. Most of the eight sequenced donors were HCMV-seropositive and one was HCMV-seronegative. To restrict sorting to alphabetaTCR-expressing T cells, an anti-gammadeltaTCR antibody was added in several experiments. In a handful of donors, the dominant CD3+CD56+NKG2C+ clonotypes were among the top 10 CD8+ clonotypes and accounted for about 1.0-7.0% of CD8+ T cells. Those dominant clonotypes were again the most abundant among CD3+CD56-NKG2C+ cells in a handful of donors, at roughly 25-60.1%. Whether the expanded NKG2C-expressing T cell clones were specific for HCMV antigens remained unclear. The study sequenced eight donors, all healthy volunteers chosen at random: three men and five women. To determine HCMV serostatus, a commercial ELISA kit was used to detect HCMV-specific IgG in serum. For about 6 donors, bulk peripheral blood T-cell repertoires were additionally sequenced from unsorted PBMC. MIGEC was used to demultiplex reads and group the reads by UMI, and MiTCR was used to assemble and quantify clonotypes. To exclude erroneous sequences, only TCR cDNA sequences supported by at least two reads were retained. The tcR package was used for downstream repertoire analysis, and clonotypes were matched across fractions by CDR3 nucleotide sequence plus V segment. VDJmatch was used to annotate antigen specificity against VDJdb, with one amino acid substitution allowed in CDR3.

The receptor's source is a woman younger than 35 in good health. The sample taken for sequencing was PBMCs. This chain is built from TRBV29-1 and TRBJ1-1; the D gene is not confidently resolved. In nucleotide form, the sequence is TGCAGCGTTCAACCGGCCTTAATGAACACTGAAGCTTTCTTT. The resulting protein is CSVQPALMNTEAFF.